These 22 T cell receptor beta chains share one sample of origin, sequenced in a study of STAT3 mutations in large granular lymphocyte leukemia. Clones were sequenced by immunoSEQ multiplex PCR, and TCRdb holds only the in-frame ones, with some missing. This table holds some 6,000 clones, 60% to 85% found once. General study points: Every T-cell large granular lymphocyte leukemia patient had at least one immunodominant TCR beta clonotype.

These receptors' targets are unknown. Sample: peripheral blood mononuclear cells. These receptors were taken from a man aged 40-49 years with T-cell large granular lymphocyte leukemia. Some clones in this sample may be carry-over from other donors' samples.

This clone was recorded a few times. The rearrangement joins TRBV19 to TRBJ2-1; TRBD2 is a possible D gene (5 bases). The CDR3 length is 14 residues. The V end was cut by 4 bases, the J end by 0 bases, with 7 bases between. The germline V gene encodes CDR1 LNHDA and CDR2 SQIVND (reference sequence). The CDR3 region has the DNA TGTGCCAGTAGTAACGAGGGCTCCTACAATGAGCAGTTCTTC. Residues: CASSNEGSYNEQFF.

V usage is TRBV9 and J usage is TRBJ2-6; D is unresolved. The V gene's germline CDR1 is SGDLS and CDR2 YYNGEE. V gave up 3 bases and J gave up 1 base, with 2 bases separating them. The length of the CDR3 is 13 residues. CDR3: CASSESGANVLTF. The CDR3 nucleotides are TGTGCCAGCAGCGAGTCTGGGGCCAACGTCCTGACTTTC.

The chain recombines TRBV4-1 with TRBJ2-2; weak D call: TRBD2 (5 bases). Per germline, CDR1 MGHRA and CDR2 YSYEKL. The CDR3 totals 19 residues. V was pared by 0 bases and J by 0 bases, with 17 bases between. The CDR3 sequence is CASSQDTPYAGANTGELFF. Here the CDR3 DNA reads TGCGCCAGCAGCCAAGATACTCCGTATGCCGGGGCGAACACCGGGGAGCTGTTTTTT.

The chain is built from TRBV6-1 and TRBJ1-2; D possibly corresponds to TRBD1 (5 bases). Trimming pared 0 bases from V and 2 bases from J, leaving 10 bases between. The CDR3 has 15 amino acids. Germline lookup yields CDR1 MNHNS and CDR2 SASEGT. The DNA for the CDR3 is TGTGCCAGCAGTGAAGCTTGGGGCCTCAACTATGGCTACACCTTC. Amino acids: CASSEAWGLNYGYTF.

This chain links TRBV9 with TRBJ2-6; possibly TRBD2 for D (5 bases). Germline V gene data show CDR1 as SGDLS and CDR2 as YYNGEE. The CDR3 loop spans 15 amino acids. V was clipped by 4 bases and J by 2 bases, with 10 bases between them. The CDR3 is CASSPLGTGANVLTF. CDR3 DNA: TGTGCCAGCAGCCCCCTCGGGACTGGGGCCAACGTCCTGACTTTC.

The V gene is TRBV7-8, the J gene TRBJ2-2, with a weak D call TRBD1 (6 bases). Germline V gene sequence: CDR1 SGHVS, CDR2 FQNEAQ. The length of the CDR3 is 16 residues. Between the trimmed V and J ends, which lost 4 bases and 1 base, there was a span of 13 bases. This chain's CDR3 is CASSSNRALNTGELFF. DNA for the CDR3: TGTGCCAGCAGCTCGAACAGGGCCTTGAACACCGGGGAGCTGTTTTTT.

In nucleotides, the CDR3 is TGCGCCAGCAGCCAACGCGGGACGGGCTCCTACAATGAGCAGTTCTTC. Translated, it gives CASSQRGTGSYNEQFF. The chain recombines TRBV4-1 with TRBJ2-1; D possibly corresponds to TRBD2 (6 bases). The ends were cut back, 2 bases at V and 0 bases at J, with 11 bases in the middle. Per germline, CDR1 MGHRA and CDR2 YSYEKL. The CDR3 totals 16 residues.

V usage is TRBV7-2 and J usage is TRBJ1-1, with a tentative D call TRBD1 (5 bases). Germline loops: CDR1 SGHTA, CDR2 FQGNSA. The CDR3 runs 15 residues. The germline V and J ends were trimmed by 1 base and 4 bases, with 13 bases remaining between them. The CDR3 sequence is CASSLDGARGTEAFF. The CDR3 DNA reads TGTGCCAGCAGCTTAGATGGGGCGCGCGGCACTGAAGCTTTCTTT.

This chain connects TRBV28 to TRBJ2-1, with 12 bases fitting TRBD2. J gave up 10 bases and V 5 bases, and 6 bases lay outside the gene matches. CDR1 and CDR2 (germline): MDHEN, SYDVKM. The CDR3 is made up of 14 amino acids. The CDR3 nucleotides read TGTGCCAGCAGTCTAGCGGGAGGGAGGAGCGAGCAGTTCTTC. Its translation is CASSLAGGRSEQFF.

The chain uses TRBV9 and TRBJ2-3; D is ambiguous. The CDR3 is made up of 16 amino acids. V shed 0 bases and J shed 0 bases, with 11 bases lying between them. The V gene's germline CDR1 is SGDLS and CDR2 YYNGEE. In DNA form, the CDR3 reads TGTGCCAGCAGCGTAGCGAGATCCACTAGCACAGATACGCAGTATTTT. Translating it yields CASSVARSTSTDTQYF.

This clone showed up just once. The V call is TRBV6-1, the J call TRBJ1-2; no definite D call. Germline V gene sequence: CDR1 MNHNS, CDR2 SASEGT. V shed 8 bases and J shed 4 bases, with 11 bases lying between them. This CDR3 is built from 12 residues. Written as DNA, the CDR3 is TGTGCCAGCCAGCTCCAGGTCTATGGCTACACCTTC. Amino acids: CASQLQVYGYTF.

The chain combines TRBV30 with TRBJ1-4; D gene uncertain. Germline V gene lookup returns CDR1 GTSNPN and CDR2 SVGIG (reference sequence). V shed 3 bases and J shed 4 bases, with 9 bases lying between them. CDR3 length: 13 amino acids. In DNA form, the CDR3 reads TGTGCCTGGAGAGATGGATTTAATGAAAAACTGTTTTTT. This encodes CAWRDGFNEKLFF. Supplemented by reference TRBV30 and TRBJ1-4, the full variable domain reads SQTIHQWPATLVQPVGSPLSLECTVEGTSNPNLYWYRQAAGRGLQLLFYSVGIGQISSEVPQNLSASRPQDRQFILSSKKLLLSDSGFYLCAWRDGFNEKLFFGSGTQLSVL.

The V call is TRBV28, the J call TRBJ1-5; D is ambiguous. Germline values: CDR1 MDHEN, CDR2 SYDVKM. The CDR3 has 12 amino acids. The V end was cut by 7 bases, the J end by 3 bases, with 7 bases between. The DNA of the CDR3 is TGTGCCAGCACGGGTCCCAATCAGCCCCAGCATTTT. This gives the protein CASTGPNQPQHF.

The J gene is TRBJ2-5, the V gene TRBV7-9; 9 bases fit TRBD1. Germline V gene lookup returns CDR1 SEHNR and CDR2 FQNEAQ (reference sequence). V gave up 4 bases and J gave up 1 base; unmatched junction bases: 10. The CDR3 is 17 amino acids. This chain's CDR3 is CASSWGQGIVGQETQYF. CDR3 nucleotides: TGTGCCAGCAGCTGGGGACAGGGAATCGTGGGCCAAGAGACCCAGTACTTC.

The V and J genes are TRBV4-3 and TRBJ2-2; 9 positions match TRBD1. The V gene's germline CDR1 is LGHNA and CDR2 YSLEER. The CDR3 is 15 residues long. The V and J ends lost 2 bases and 2 bases, in that order; junction bases with no gene match: 0. The CDR3, as DNA: TGCGCCAGCAGCCAAACAGGGGGCAACACCGGGGAGCTGTTTTTT. Translated: CASSQTGGNTGELFF.

This clone counts as medium-sized. The V call is TRBV10-3, the J call TRBJ1-1; D gene ambiguous. V lost 2 bases and J 1 base, leaving 11 bases between the germline ends. In germline, CDR1 is ENHRY, CDR2 SYGVKD. This CDR3 spans 15 amino acids. The CDR3 loop reads CAISEGRVGNTEAFF. The CDR3 DNA sequence: TGTGCCATCAGTGAGGGACGGGTTGGGAACACTGAAGCTTTCTTT.

The CDR3 sequence: CSVGGRGVNEQFF. The DNA for the CDR3 is TGCAGCGTTGGCGGGAGGGGGGTAAATGAGCAGTTCTTC. The chain employs TRBV29-1 and TRBJ2-1; 9 bases line up with TRBD2. Germline V gives CDR1 SQVTM, CDR2 ANQGSEA. The length of the CDR3 is 13 residues. J was trimmed by 7 bases and V by 4 bases; bases with no gene match: 5.

This chain uses TRBV7-2 with TRBJ2-7, with 7 bases lining up with TRBD2. This CDR3 is built from 14 residues. The junction had 5 bases not matched to a gene; V was cut back by 4 bases and J by 2 bases. Looked up from germline, CDR1 is SGHTA and CDR2 is FQGNSA. In DNA, the CDR3 is TGTGCCAGCAGCTCGAGCGGGGTGACCTACGAGCAGTACTTC. This translates into CASSSSGVTYEQYF.

The chain employs TRBV9 and TRBJ1-4, with D maybe TRBD1 (5 bases). Germline V gene data show CDR1 as SGDLS and CDR2 as YYNGEE. The CDR3 totals 15 residues. Between the trimmed V and J ends, which lost 1 base and 4 bases, there was a span of 11 bases. CDR3 nucleotide sequence: TGTGCCAGCAGCGTATGGGGGGGAGATAATGAAAAACTGTTTTTT. Translating gives CASSVWGGDNEKLFF.

The chain combines TRBV4-1 with TRBJ2-1; 8 nucleotides line up with TRBD2. Germline values: CDR1 MGHRA, CDR2 YSYEKL. V lost 4 bases, J lost 10 bases, and 3 bases stayed unmatched. This CDR3 comprises 12 residues. The CDR3 is CASSLLAGEQFF. For the CDR3, the DNA is TGCGCCAGCAGCCTCCTAGCGGGCGAGCAGTTCTTC.

The chain joins TRBV5-6 to TRBJ2-7; TRBD1 matches at 10 bases. The CDR3 spans 14 residues. CDR1 is SGHDT, CDR2 YYEEEE, per germline. J lost 3 bases, V lost 2 bases, and 2 bases had no gene match. This CDR3 is CASSFRTGGYEQYF. CDR3 in DNA: TGTGCCAGCAGCTTCAGGACAGGGGGCTACGAGCAGTACTTC.

The V and J genes are TRBV9 and TRBJ2-1; D could derive from TRBD1 or TRBD2 (5 bases each). CDR1 and CDR2 from the germline V gene are SGDLS and YYNGEE. Trimming removed 3 bases at V and 7 bases at J, with 20 bases between. This CDR3 has 16 residues. CDR3 in DNA: TGTGCCAGCAGCGCTTGGGGGAGTAGTCTGGGAAATGAGCAGTTCTTC. It encodes CASSAWGSSLGNEQFF.